This is a list of T cell receptor beta chains from one sample in a study of CD8+ T cells in alopecia areata. Libraries were prepared by immunoSEQ multiplex PCR; TCRdb keeps only in-frame clonotypes and omits some of them. In the table there are 170,000 or so clones, roughly 64% of which are singletons. The sample consisted of CD8+ T cells sorted from blood, taken at week 24, from a patient treated with tofacitinib. All receptors derive from a human donor with alopecia areata. Each CDR3 is given with its conserved first and last residue. D genes are given only for firm matches. Rows give clone size only sometimes, using once, few, many, or a class for an expanded clone.

>-|TRBV7-9|TRBJ2-3|-
CASSKAHRSSTDTQYF
TGTGCCAGCAGCAAGGCACATAGGTCTAGCACAGATACGCAGTATTTT
>few|TRBV6-5|TRBJ2-3|-
CASSYGSDTQYF
TGTGCCAGCAGTTATGGCTCAGATACGCAGTATTTT
>-|TRBV12-5|TRBJ2-7|-
CASGLGSSAHRPTYEQYF
TGTGCTAGTGGTTTGGGATCTTCAGCACATCGGCCCACCTACGAGCAGTACTTC
>-|TRBV30|TRBJ1-2|-
CASRGLYGYTF
TGTGCCTCCAGGGGTCTCTATGGCTACACCTTC
>once|TRBV12-5|TRBJ2-7|-
CASGLGRQQYF
TGTGCTAGTGGTTTGGGGCGCCAGCAGTACTTC
>-|TRBV4-2|TRBJ2-5|-
CASSQVWEETQYF
TGTGCCAGCAGCCAAGTCTGGGAAGAGACCCAGTACTTC
>-|TRBV7-6|TRBJ2-1|-
CASSVPGHPNEQFF
TGTGCCAGCAGCGTACCGGGACACCCCAATGAGCAGTTCTTC
>few|TRBV2|TRBJ2-4|-
CASSTGRIQYF
TGTGCCAGCAGTACGGGACGGATTCAGTACTTC
>-|TRBV2|TRBJ1-1|-
CASSETGRTVGRNTEAFF
TGTGCCAGCAGTGAGACAGGCCGAACCGTTGGGAGAAACACTGAAGCTTTCTTT
>-|TRBV25-1|TRBJ2-5|TRBD2
CASSDLTSGEKETQYF
TGTGCCAGCAGTGACCTGACTAGCGGGGAAAAAGAGACCCAGTACTTC
>-|TRBV11-3|TRBJ1-5|TRBD1
CASSRGQGPNQPQHF
TGTGCCAGCAGCAGGGGGCAGGGACCCAATCAGCCCCAGCATTTT
>-|TRBV12-5|TRBJ1-1|-
CASGRVGNTEAFF
TGTGCTAGTGGCAGGGTAGGTAACACTGAAGCTTTCTTT
>-|TRBV29-1|TRBJ1-1|-
CSVEDYGQTEAFF
TGCAGCGTTGAAGATTATGGACAAACTGAAGCTTTCTTT
>-|TRBV27|TRBJ1-3|-
CASSPGIRNTIYF
TGTGCCAGCAGTCCCGGGATCAGAAACACCATATATTTT
>-|TRBV13|TRBJ1-1|-
CASFSGTLNTEAFF
TGTGCCAGCTTCTCCGGGACCCTGAACACTGAAGCTTTCTTT
>once|TRBV7-9|TRBJ1-2|-
CASSPIGGLGYTF
TGTGCCAGCAGCCCGATTGGGGGTCTTGGCTACACCTTC
>-|TRBV29-1|TRBJ1-2|TRBD1
CSVQGAYGYTF
TGCAGCGTTCAGGGGGCGTATGGCTACACCTTC
>-|TRBV15|TRBJ1-6|-
CATSKQENSPLHF
TGTGCCACCAGCAAACAGGAAAATTCACCCCTCCACTTT
>-|TRBV2|TRBJ2-4|-
CASSTDRASWGKNIQYF
TGTGCCAGCAGCACGGACCGAGCTTCCTGGGGCAAAAACATTCAGTACTTC
>-|TRBV5-6|TRBJ1-1|TRBD1
CASHSPDRGGTEAFF
TGTGCCAGCCATTCACCGGACAGGGGCGGAACTGAAGCTTTCTTT
>-|TRBV7-6|TRBJ2-3|TRBD2
CASSSLAGGRADTQYF
TGTGCCAGCAGCTCCCTAGCGGGGGGGCGGGCAGATACGCAGTATTTT
>-|TRBV7-3|TRBJ2-1|TRBD1
CASSLNAGGSYNEQFF
TGTGCCAGCAGCTTAAATGCAGGGGGCTCCTACAATGAGCAGTTCTTC
>-|TRBV19|TRBJ2-1|TRBD1
CASSMRTGIYEQFF
TGTGCCAGTAGTATGAGGACAGGGATCTATGAGCAGTTCTTC
>-|TRBV11-1|TRBJ2-7|TRBD2
CASSPTRGEDEQYF
TGTGCCAGCAGCCCGACTCGGGGGGAGGACGAGCAGTACTTC
>once|TRBV30|TRBJ2-3|-
CAWSVLVSDTQYF
TGTGCCTGGAGTGTACTAGTCTCAGATACGCAGTATTTT
>few|TRBV7-9|TRBJ2-3|-
CASSLVGAREVPYF
TGTGCCAGCAGCTTAGTTGGGGCGCGAGAGGTTCCGTATTTT
>-|TRBV29-1|TRBJ2-2|TRBD2
CSGSGGTGELFF
TGCAGCGGGTCCGGGGGGACCGGGGAGCTGTTTTTT
>few|TRBV19|TRBJ1-2|-
CASSKDYGYTF
TGTGCCAGTAGTAAAGACTATGGCTACACCTTC
>few|TRBV7-9|TRBJ1-2|-
CAGRQNNYGYTF
TGTGCCGGTCGGCAGAACAACTATGGCTACACCTTC
>once|TRBV5-6|TRBJ2-7|-
CASSFRRYEQYF
TGTGCCAGCAGCTTCAGGAGGTACGAGCAGTACTTC
>-|TRBV30|TRBJ1-3|-
CAWSVRGSGNTIYF
TGTGCCTGGAGTGTGAGGGGGAGTGGAAACACCATATATTTT
>few|TRBV11-2|TRBJ1-2|-
CASSHNSRGYTF
TGTGCCAGCAGCCACAATTCACGTGGCTACACCTTC
>-|TRBV7-9|TRBJ1-4|-
CASSPGGNEKLFF
TGTGCCAGCAGCCCGGGGGGTAATGAAAAACTGTTTTTT